This T cell receptor (beta chain) was identified during a study of neurological immune-mediated disorders (dated by TCRdb to between 2019 and 2020). In terms of the full investigation: Among the 35 or so multiple sclerosis patients, relapsing-remitting MS was present in 31 and secondary progressive MS was present in 3. Longitudinal HAM/TSP and healthy donors had 3 time-points each (3-40 month intervals). The 100 to 110 TCR-beta libraries covered PBMC samples along with longitudinal samples, technical triplicates, and paired sorted CD4+ and CD8+ T-cell subsets. The study compared peripheral blood TCR-beta repertoires of HTLV-I-associated myelopathy (HAM/TSP) patients, multiple sclerosis patients and healthy controls using UMI-based sequencing. The cohort included 60 to 75 subjects: 14 with HAM/TSP, around 34 with multiple sclerosis, and roughly 20 healthy controls. Results the study describes overall, beyond this receptor: The MS cluster showed no association with clinical or MRI features, and the authors stated that larger cohorts are needed. In phylogenetic analysis, the repertoires of 18 of 34 MS patients grouped into a cluster of related CDR3 sequences, which suggests a possible signature at the repertoire level. TCR clonal expansion was highest in HAM/TSP patients and lowest in MS patients, with MS patients falling below even healthy controls. Expanded clones from different subjects shared no identical CDR3 amino acid sequences, which suggests that TCR-beta repertoires were private in all groups.

This clonotype was observed at least ten times. Its antigen has not been determined. No base qualities exist here, and no much larger clone lies one base off it. cDNA was synthesized by template-switch 5'RACE using a primer with a 10-nucleotide random unique molecular identifier that tagged each TCR transcript. Every sequencing run covered 15-18 subjects and yielded more than 200 million TCR-beta sequences. Total RNA was extracted with the RNeasy kit. The KAPA Real-time Library Amplification kit was used to amplify TCR-beta VDJ regions with primers for the TCR constant region and the 5'RACE anchor. Sample indexes and Illumina adaptors were added in a first PCR, and a second PCR then increased library yield. After Ampure bead purification, the TCR product of roughly 650 bp was size-selected on a 2% E-gel SizeSelection system. Before pooling, library quality was assessed on a Bioanalyzer, concentration was determined with Qubit, and library quantification was performed with the Kapa Library Quantification kit. An Illumina HiSeq 2500 was used to sequence the libraries paired-end at 2 x 150 bp. To increase sequence diversity, about 23-30% phiX was spiked into each library pool. The authors' pipeline ran thus. Quality-filtered reads were processed with the UMI-based MiGEC pipeline, and over 75% of raw TCR sequences were removed by the MiGEC pipeline during error correction. VDJ genes were aligned to IMGT germline references, and clonotypes were defined by unique CDR3 amino acid sequence plus V-J genes. Clonal expansion, Shannon diversity, and CDR3 relatedness (CalcPairwiseDistances, ClusterSamples) were evaluated with VDJtools, and phylogenetic trees were built with CLCbio workbench. Expanded clones were defined as having at least 8 unique UMIs, based on coefficient-of-variation modelling across technical triplicates. TCRdb trimmed the raw reads at Q25, called clones with MiXCR and kept productive beta chains. Each record represents a unique CDR3 protein, reported with the most common genes and DNA among its rows. These V and J calls are TCRdb output, not the study's own analysis. The table for this sample lists 65,000 to 85,000 distinct CDR3 sequences; approximately 5.8% of them were counted only once. Roughly 7.3% of the sample lies in the top ten.

The time point tag for this specimen amounts to: longitudinal time-point 2. For unsorted PBMC libraries, 2 million PBMCs were used after storage in RNAlater at -80 degrees C until RNA extraction. Multiple sclerosis patients were enrolled in a US clinical protocol evaluating disease progression by magnetic resonance imaging. Peripheral blood was subjected to Ficoll-Hypaque density gradient centrifugation to isolate PBMCs, which were then cryopreserved in liquid nitrogen. The CDR3 holds 15 amino acids from the cysteine to the phenylalanine. The kept DNA is CDR3 alone, 45 bases in frame from the first base. From V the trimming removes 5 bases and from J it removes 2 bases, while the gene matches leave 5 bases of the junction unaccounted for. CDR1 and CDR2, looked up from the germline V gene, are SGHVS and FNYEAQ.

This sequence uses TRBV7-6 and TRBJ1-3; 8 central bases correspond to TRBD1. The sequencing input was PBMCs. The sequence was obtained from a woman in her fifties or sixties with multiple sclerosis. The CDR3 reads as follows: CASSTETGAGNTIYF. The DNA sequence is given as TGTGCCAGCAGCACAGAGACAGGGGCTGGAAACACCATATATTTT.